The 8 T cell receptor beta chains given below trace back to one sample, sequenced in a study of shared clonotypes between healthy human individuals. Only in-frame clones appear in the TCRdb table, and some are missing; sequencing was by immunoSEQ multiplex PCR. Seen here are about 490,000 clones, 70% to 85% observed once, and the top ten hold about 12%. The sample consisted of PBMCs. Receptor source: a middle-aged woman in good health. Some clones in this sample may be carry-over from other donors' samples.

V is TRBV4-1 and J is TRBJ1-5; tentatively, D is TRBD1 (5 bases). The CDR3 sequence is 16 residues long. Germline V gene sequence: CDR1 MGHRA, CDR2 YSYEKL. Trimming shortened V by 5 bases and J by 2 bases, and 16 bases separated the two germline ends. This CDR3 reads CASSYTRGGGNQPQHF. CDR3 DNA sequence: TGCGCCAGCAGCTACACCCGGGGCGGGGGCAATCAGCCCCAGCATTTT.

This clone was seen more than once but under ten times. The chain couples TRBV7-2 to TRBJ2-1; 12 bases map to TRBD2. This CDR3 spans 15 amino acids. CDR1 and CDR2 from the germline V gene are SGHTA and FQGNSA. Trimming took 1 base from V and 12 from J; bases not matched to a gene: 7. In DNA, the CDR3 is TGTGCCAGCAGCTTAGTCCAGCTAGCGGGAGGGGGGCAGTTCTTC. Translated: CASSLVQLAGGGQFF.

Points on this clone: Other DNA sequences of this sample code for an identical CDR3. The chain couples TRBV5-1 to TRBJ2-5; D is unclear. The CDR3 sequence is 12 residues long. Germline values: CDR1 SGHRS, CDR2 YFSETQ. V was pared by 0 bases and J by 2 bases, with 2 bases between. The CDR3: CASSLGQETQYF. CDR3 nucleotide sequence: TGCGCCAGCAGCTTGGGGCAAGAGACCCAGTACTTC.

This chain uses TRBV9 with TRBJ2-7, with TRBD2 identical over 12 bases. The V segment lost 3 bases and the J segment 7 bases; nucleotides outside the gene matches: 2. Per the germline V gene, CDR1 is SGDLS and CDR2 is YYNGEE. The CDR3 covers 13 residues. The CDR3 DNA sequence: TGTGCCAGCAGCGGGACTAGCGGGACGGAGCAGTACTTC. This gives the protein CASSGTSGTEQYF.

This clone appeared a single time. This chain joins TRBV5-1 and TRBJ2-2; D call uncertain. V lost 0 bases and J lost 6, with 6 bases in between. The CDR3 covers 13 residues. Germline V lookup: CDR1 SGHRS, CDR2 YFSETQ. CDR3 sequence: CASSLASAGELFF. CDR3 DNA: TGCGCCAGCAGCTTGGCCAGCGCCGGGGAGCTGTTTTTT.

The DNA of the CDR3 is TGCGCCAGCAGCTTGGGGGGACTAGCGGGAGTCAATGAGCAGTTCTTC. It translates to CASSLGGLAGVNEQFF. This chain uses TRBV5-1 with TRBJ2-1; TRBD2 agrees at 14 bases. The CDR3 covers 16 residues. V lost 0 bases to trimming and J lost 6 bases; unmatched junction nucleotides: 2. The germline CDR1 and CDR2 sequences are SGHRS and YFSETQ.

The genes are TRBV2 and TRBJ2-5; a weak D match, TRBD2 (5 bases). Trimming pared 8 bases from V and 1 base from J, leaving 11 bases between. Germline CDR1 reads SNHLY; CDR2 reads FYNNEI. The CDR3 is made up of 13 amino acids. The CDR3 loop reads CASFETIQETQYF. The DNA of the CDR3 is TGTGCCAGCTTTGAGACTATCCAAGAGACCCAGTACTTC.

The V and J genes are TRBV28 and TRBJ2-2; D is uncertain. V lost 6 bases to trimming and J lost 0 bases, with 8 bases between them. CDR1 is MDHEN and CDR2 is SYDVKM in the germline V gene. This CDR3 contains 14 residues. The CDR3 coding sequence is TGTGCCAGCAGGGTACTTGCGAACACCGGGGAGCTGTTTTTT. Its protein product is CASRVLANTGELFF.